Listed below are T cell receptor beta chains from one sample, sequenced in a study of early T cells in non-severe SARS-CoV-2 infection. TCRdb re-analysed the 5' RACE reads in MiXCR, keeping a single row per CDR3 protein. This table holds 75,000 to 80,000 distinct CDR3 sequences, around a sixth found once. The sequenced material came from whole blood. These receptors originate from an adult who was a healthcare worker with PCR-confirmed SARS-CoV-2 infection or an uninfected control (not recorded which). The CDR3 runs from the conserved cysteine through the conserved F or W. D genes are given only for firm matches. Some rows mark clone size as missing; the rest say once, few, many or name a class of expanded clone.

j_call: TRBJ2-7
d_call: TRBD1
clone_size: -
cdr3_length: 14
v_call: TRBV7-2
cdr3_aa: CASSQRDRYYEQYF
cdr3_nt: TGTGCCAGCAGCCAAAGGGACAGATATTACGAGCAGTACTTC

j_call: TRBJ2-1
d_call: TRBD1
clone_size: -
cdr3_length: 13
v_call: TRBV5-4
cdr3_aa: CASSSSGGYEQFF
cdr3_nt: TGTGCCAGCAGTTCCTCAGGGGGTTATGAGCAGTTCTTC

j_call: TRBJ1-5
d_call: TRBD1
clone_size: many
cdr3_length: 15
v_call: TRBV12-3/TRBV12-4
cdr3_aa: CASSSGQGGNQPQHF
cdr3_nt: TGTGCCAGCAGCTCCGGACAGGGCGGCAATCAGCCCCAGCATTTT

j_call: TRBJ2-5
d_call: -
clone_size: -
cdr3_length: 15
v_call: TRBV7-9
cdr3_aa: CASSLARRLQETQYF
cdr3_nt: TGTGCCAGCAGCTTAGCACGAAGACTCCAAGAGACCCAGTACTTC

j_call: TRBJ1-1
d_call: TRBD1
clone_size: -
cdr3_length: 14
v_call: TRBV5-8
cdr3_aa: CASSYDRGRTEAFF
cdr3_nt: TGTGCCAGCAGCTACGACAGGGGTCGGACTGAAGCTTTCTTT

j_call: TRBJ2-5
d_call: -
clone_size: -
cdr3_length: 14
v_call: TRBV6-2/TRBV6-3
cdr3_aa: CASSPSGLKETQYF
cdr3_nt: TGTGCCAGCAGCCCCAGTGGATTGAAGGAGACCCAGTACTTC

j_call: TRBJ2-5
d_call: -
clone_size: -
cdr3_length: 14
v_call: TRBV28
cdr3_aa: CASSPGVVGETQYF
cdr3_nt: TGTGCCAGCAGTCCGGGGGTGGTGGGAGAGACCCAGTACTTC

j_call: TRBJ2-1
d_call: -
clone_size: few
cdr3_length: 15
v_call: TRBV11-2
cdr3_aa: CASSSPGAGYNEQFF
cdr3_nt: TGTGCCAGCAGCTCTCCTGGGGCAGGCTACAATGAGCAGTTCTTC

j_call: TRBJ2-1
d_call: -
clone_size: -
cdr3_length: 16
v_call: TRBV3-1
cdr3_aa: CASSQDRKAPYNEQFF
cdr3_nt: TGTGCCAGCAGCCAAGATCGGAAAGCCCCCTACAATGAGCAGTTCTTC

j_call: TRBJ2-5
d_call: -
clone_size: -
cdr3_length: 17
v_call: TRBV29-1
cdr3_aa: CSVEDFAPGNRVETQYF
cdr3_nt: TGCAGCGTTGAAGATTTCGCACCGGGTAACAGGGTGGAGACCCAGTACTTC

j_call: TRBJ1-5
d_call: -
clone_size: many
cdr3_length: 13
v_call: TRBV28
cdr3_aa: CASNRGYNQPQHF
cdr3_nt: TGTGCCAGCAACCGCGGATACAATCAGCCCCAGCATTTT

j_call: TRBJ2-5
d_call: TRBD2
clone_size: -
cdr3_length: 17
v_call: TRBV20-1
cdr3_aa: CSAPDARLAGEVETQYF
cdr3_nt: TGCAGTGCTCCCGACGCGCGTCTAGCGGGAGAAGTAGAGACCCAGTACTTC

j_call: TRBJ2-5
d_call: TRBD2
clone_size: -
cdr3_length: 13
v_call: TRBV10-3
cdr3_aa: CANAGGASETQYF
cdr3_nt: TGTGCCAACGCCGGGGGGGCCTCCGAGACCCAGTACTTC

j_call: TRBJ2-5
d_call: -
clone_size: many
cdr3_length: 11
v_call: TRBV11-1
cdr3_aa: CASSLTETQYF
cdr3_nt: TGTGCCAGCAGCCTCACAGAGACCCAGTACTTC

j_call: TRBJ2-3
d_call: -
clone_size: -
cdr3_length: 12
v_call: TRBV28
cdr3_aa: CASSPEVRAQYF
cdr3_nt: TGTGCCAGCAGCCCCGAGGTTCGGGCGCAGTATTTT

j_call: TRBJ1-2
d_call: TRBD1
clone_size: few
cdr3_length: 14
v_call: TRBV5-1
cdr3_aa: CASSRRTGGYGYTF
cdr3_nt: TGCGCCAGCAGCCGACGGACAGGGGGCTATGGCTACACCTTC

j_call: TRBJ1-6
d_call: -
clone_size: few
cdr3_length: 14
v_call: TRBV11-2
cdr3_aa: CASSWIEGYSPLHF
cdr3_nt: TGTGCCAGCAGCTGGATCGAGGGATATTCACCCCTCCACTTT

j_call: TRBJ2-3
d_call: -
clone_size: -
cdr3_length: 16
v_call: TRBV7-2
cdr3_aa: CASSFLRGGSTDTQYF
cdr3_nt: TGTGCCAGCAGCTTCCTCCGGGGAGGCTCCACAGATACGCAGTATTTT

j_call: TRBJ2-3
d_call: TRBD2
clone_size: -
cdr3_length: 15
v_call: TRBV24-1
cdr3_aa: CATSVRTSGTDTQYF
cdr3_nt: TGTGCCACCAGTGTTCGGACTAGCGGCACAGATACGCAGTATTTT

j_call: TRBJ2-1
d_call: TRBD2
clone_size: -
cdr3_length: 16
v_call: TRBV6-2/TRBV6-3
cdr3_aa: CASSPWTSRENNEQFF
cdr3_nt: TGTGCCAGCAGTCCCTGGACTAGCCGTGAGAACAATGAGCAGTTCTTC

j_call: TRBJ2-2
d_call: TRBD1
clone_size: many
cdr3_length: 16
v_call: TRBV20-1
cdr3_aa: CSARDAGTANTGELFF
cdr3_nt: TGCAGTGCTAGGGACGCCGGGACAGCGAACACCGGGGAGCTGTTTTTT

j_call: TRBJ1-4
d_call: -
clone_size: few
cdr3_length: 15
v_call: TRBV4-3
cdr3_aa: CASSQDGQGYEKLFF
cdr3_nt: TGCGCCAGCAGCCAAGATGGCCAGGGCTACGAAAAACTGTTTTTT

j_call: TRBJ1-1
d_call: -
clone_size: few
cdr3_length: 13
v_call: TRBV7-9
cdr3_aa: CASSFTGTVEAFF
cdr3_nt: TGTGCCAGCAGCTTCACAGGGACGGTTGAAGCTTTCTTT

j_call: TRBJ2-3
d_call: -
clone_size: -
cdr3_length: 14
v_call: TRBV6-6
cdr3_aa: CACTAGSSTDTQYF
cdr3_nt: TGTGCCTGTACGGCAGGGAGTAGCACAGATACGCAGTATTTT

j_call: TRBJ2-3
d_call: TRBD1
clone_size: -
cdr3_length: 15
v_call: TRBV11-2
cdr3_aa: CASSFGQGAEDTQYF
cdr3_nt: TGTGCCAGCAGCTTCGGACAGGGGGCCGAAGATACGCAGTATTTT

j_call: TRBJ2-2
d_call: -
clone_size: few
cdr3_length: 15
v_call: TRBV28
cdr3_aa: CASTADIANTGELFF
cdr3_nt: TGTGCCAGCACCGCCGACATCGCGAACACCGGGGAGCTGTTTTTT

j_call: TRBJ2-3
d_call: -
clone_size: few
cdr3_length: 13
v_call: TRBV7-2
cdr3_aa: CASSPDHTDTQYF
cdr3_nt: TGTGCCAGCAGCCCGGACCACACAGATACGCAGTATTTT

j_call: TRBJ2-1
d_call: TRBD2
clone_size: many
cdr3_length: 19
v_call: TRBV6-2/TRBV6-3
cdr3_aa: CASSYASGAGGRSYNEQFF
cdr3_nt: TGTGCCAGCAGTTACGCCTCTGGGGCGGGGGGGCGCTCCTACAATGAGCAGTTCTTC

j_call: TRBJ1-1
d_call: -
clone_size: -
cdr3_length: 10
v_call: TRBV29-1
cdr3_aa: CSAWNTEAFF
cdr3_nt: TGCAGCGCCTGGAACACTGAAGCTTTCTTT

j_call: TRBJ2-1
d_call: TRBD2
clone_size: -
cdr3_length: 13
v_call: TRBV2
cdr3_aa: CAGERGSYNEQFF
cdr3_nt: TGTGCCGGAGAGCGGGGCTCCTACAATGAGCAGTTCTTC

j_call: TRBJ1-6
d_call: -
clone_size: many
cdr3_length: 16
v_call: TRBV10-2
cdr3_aa: CASSEKAVLYNSPLHF
cdr3_nt: TGCGCCAGCAGTGAAAAGGCGGTACTTTATAATTCACCCCTCCACTTT

j_call: TRBJ2-1
d_call: TRBD1
clone_size: few
cdr3_length: 13
v_call: TRBV7-3
cdr3_aa: CASSPGYRGEQFF
cdr3_nt: TGTGCCAGCAGCCCGGGGTACAGGGGAGAGCAGTTCTTC

j_call: TRBJ1-1
d_call: TRBD1
clone_size: -
cdr3_length: 14
v_call: TRBV7-6
cdr3_aa: CASTPDRLNTEAFF
cdr3_nt: TGTGCCAGCACCCCGGACAGGCTGAACACTGAAGCTTTCTTT

j_call: TRBJ1-6
d_call: TRBD1
clone_size: few
cdr3_length: 15
v_call: TRBV18
cdr3_aa: CASSPQGGGPSPLHF
cdr3_nt: TGTGCCAGCTCACCACAAGGAGGGGGCCCTTCACCCCTCCACTTT

j_call: TRBJ2-2
d_call: -
clone_size: -
cdr3_length: 15
v_call: TRBV2
cdr3_aa: CASSVSGDEGGELFF
cdr3_nt: TGTGCCAGCAGTGTATCGGGGGATGAGGGCGGGGAGCTGTTTTTT

j_call: TRBJ2-7
d_call: TRBD2
clone_size: many
cdr3_length: 14
v_call: TRBV10-3
cdr3_aa: CAITNSGDSYEQYF
cdr3_nt: TGTGCCATCACGAATAGCGGGGACTCCTACGAGCAGTACTTC

j_call: TRBJ2-4
d_call: -
clone_size: -
cdr3_length: 14
v_call: TRBV6-5
cdr3_aa: CASNLRRDSGIQYF
cdr3_nt: TGTGCCAGCAACCTAAGACGGGACTCGGGCATTCAGTACTTC

j_call: TRBJ2-5
d_call: -
clone_size: few
cdr3_length: 12
v_call: TRBV29-1
cdr3_aa: CSVERQAGAQYF
cdr3_nt: TGCAGCGTTGAACGACAGGCCGGCGCCCAGTACTTC

j_call: TRBJ2-1
d_call: -
clone_size: -
cdr3_length: 15
v_call: TRBV7-9
cdr3_aa: CASSLYPSSYNEQFF
cdr3_nt: TGTGCCAGCAGCTTATACCCCAGCTCCTACAATGAGCAGTTCTTC

j_call: TRBJ2-7
d_call: -
clone_size: few
cdr3_length: 13
v_call: TRBV5-1
cdr3_aa: CASSSDGAGEQYF
cdr3_nt: TGCGCCAGCAGCTCGGACGGAGCAGGGGAGCAGTACTTC

j_call: TRBJ2-5
d_call: -
clone_size: -
cdr3_length: 15
v_call: TRBV3-1
cdr3_aa: CASSQEIRPQETQHF
cdr3_nt: TGTGCCAGCAGCCAAGAGATACGGCCCCAAGAGACCCAGCACTTC

j_call: TRBJ2-1
d_call: TRBD2
clone_size: few
cdr3_length: 12
v_call: TRBV7-9
cdr3_aa: CAGLAEYNEQFF
cdr3_nt: TGTGCGGGGCTAGCGGAGTACAATGAGCAGTTCTTC

j_call: TRBJ2-1
d_call: -
clone_size: -
cdr3_length: 13
v_call: TRBV12-3/TRBV12-4
cdr3_aa: CASSLESENEQFF
cdr3_nt: TGTGCCAGCAGTTTAGAATCGGAGAATGAGCAGTTCTTC

j_call: TRBJ2-1
d_call: -
clone_size: -
cdr3_length: 13
v_call: TRBV10-3
cdr3_aa: CAISAGIYNEQFF
cdr3_nt: TGTGCCATCAGTGCAGGGATCTACAATGAGCAGTTCTTC

j_call: TRBJ1-6
d_call: -
clone_size: many
cdr3_length: 15
v_call: TRBV20-1
cdr3_aa: CSARVGSDYNSPLHF
cdr3_nt: TGCAGTGCTAGAGTTGGGTCAGACTATAATTCACCCCTCCACTTT

j_call: TRBJ2-1
d_call: -
clone_size: -
cdr3_length: 16
v_call: TRBV14
cdr3_aa: CASSEAGAGLVHEQFF
cdr3_nt: TGTGCCAGCAGCGAAGCCGGGGCAGGTCTAGTCCATGAGCAGTTCTTC

j_call: TRBJ2-5
d_call: -
clone_size: -
cdr3_length: 14
v_call: TRBV24-1
cdr3_aa: CATSDYWTQETQYF
cdr3_nt: TGTGCCACCAGTGATTATTGGACACAAGAGACCCAGTACTTC

j_call: TRBJ2-3
d_call: -
clone_size: -
cdr3_length: 11
v_call: TRBV6-1
cdr3_aa: CASSDQGTQYF
cdr3_nt: TGTGCCAGCAGCGATCAGGGTACGCAGTATTTT

j_call: TRBJ2-7
d_call: TRBD1
clone_size: few
cdr3_length: 15
v_call: TRBV20-1
cdr3_aa: CSATLETGVSYEQYF
cdr3_nt: TGCAGTGCAACCCTTGAGACAGGGGTTTCCTACGAGCAGTACTTC

j_call: TRBJ2-3
d_call: -
clone_size: -
cdr3_length: 16
v_call: TRBV7-9
cdr3_aa: CASSLERAVSTDTQYF
cdr3_nt: TGTGCCAGCAGCTTAGAGCGAGCCGTAAGCACAGATACGCAGTATTTT

j_call: TRBJ1-2
d_call: -
clone_size: -
cdr3_length: 15
v_call: TRBV28
cdr3_aa: CASSEWTTPLYGYTF
cdr3_nt: TGTGCCAGCAGTGAGTGGACCACCCCCCTCTATGGCTACACCTTC

j_call: TRBJ2-3
d_call: TRBD2
clone_size: many
cdr3_length: 15
v_call: TRBV28
cdr3_aa: CASSHTSGGIDTQYF
cdr3_nt: TGTGCCAGCAGCCACACTAGCGGGGGGATAGATACGCAGTATTTT

j_call: TRBJ2-7
d_call: -
clone_size: -
cdr3_length: 14
v_call: TRBV12-3/TRBV12-4
cdr3_aa: CASSLQGTPYEQYF
cdr3_nt: TGTGCCAGCAGTTTACAGGGGACTCCCTACGAGCAGTACTTC

j_call: TRBJ1-5
d_call: -
clone_size: many
cdr3_length: 12
v_call: TRBV28
cdr3_aa: CASSPHNQPQHF
cdr3_nt: TGTGCCAGCAGTCCCCACAATCAGCCCCAGCATTTT

j_call: TRBJ1-6
d_call: TRBD1
clone_size: many
cdr3_length: 16
v_call: TRBV11-2
cdr3_aa: CASSLDHGTGGHPLHF
cdr3_nt: TGTGCCAGCAGCTTAGATCACGGGACAGGGGGCCATCCCCTCCACTTT